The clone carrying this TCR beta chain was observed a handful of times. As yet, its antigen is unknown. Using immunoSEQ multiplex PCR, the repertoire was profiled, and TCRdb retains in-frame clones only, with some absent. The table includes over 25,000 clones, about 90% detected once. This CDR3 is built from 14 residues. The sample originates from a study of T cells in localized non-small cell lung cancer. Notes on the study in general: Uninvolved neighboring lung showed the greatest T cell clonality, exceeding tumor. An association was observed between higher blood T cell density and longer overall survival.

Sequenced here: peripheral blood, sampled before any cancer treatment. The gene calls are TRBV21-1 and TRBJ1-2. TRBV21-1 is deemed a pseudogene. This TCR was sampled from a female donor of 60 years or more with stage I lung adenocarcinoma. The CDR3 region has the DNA TGTGCCAGCAGCAAAGAAGGAGACCCCTATGGCTACACCTTC. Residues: CASSKEGDPYGYTF.